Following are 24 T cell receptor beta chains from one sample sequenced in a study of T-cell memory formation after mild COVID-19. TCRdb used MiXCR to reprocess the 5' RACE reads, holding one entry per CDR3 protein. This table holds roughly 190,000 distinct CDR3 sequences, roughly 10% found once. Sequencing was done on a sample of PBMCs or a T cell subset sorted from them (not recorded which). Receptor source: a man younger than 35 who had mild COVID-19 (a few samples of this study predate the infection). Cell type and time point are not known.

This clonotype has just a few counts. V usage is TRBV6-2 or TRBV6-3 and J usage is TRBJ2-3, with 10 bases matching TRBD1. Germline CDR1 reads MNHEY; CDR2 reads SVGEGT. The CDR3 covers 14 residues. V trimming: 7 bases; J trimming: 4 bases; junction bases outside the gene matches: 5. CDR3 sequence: CASTDRGQADTQYF. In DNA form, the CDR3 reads TGTGCCAGCACTGACAGGGGGCAAGCAGATACGCAGTATTTT.

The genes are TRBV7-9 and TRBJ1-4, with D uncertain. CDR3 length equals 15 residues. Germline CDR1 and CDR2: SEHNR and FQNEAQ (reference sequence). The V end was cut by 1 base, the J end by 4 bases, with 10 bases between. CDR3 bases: TGTGCCAGCAGCTTAGGGTCCGCTCGTAATGAAAAACTGTTTTTT. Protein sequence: CASSLGSARNEKLFF.

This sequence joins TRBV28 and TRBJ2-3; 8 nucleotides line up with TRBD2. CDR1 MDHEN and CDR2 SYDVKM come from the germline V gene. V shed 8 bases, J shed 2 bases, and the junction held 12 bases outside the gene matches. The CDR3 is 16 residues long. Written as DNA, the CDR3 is TGTGCCAGCGGAGTCAGCGGGGGCGGGGACACAGATACGCAGTATTTT. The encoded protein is CASGVSGGGDTDTQYF.

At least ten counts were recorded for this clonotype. Here the CDR3 reads CATSVNRGRGEPQHF. The CDR3 nucleotides read TGTGCCACCAGCGTAAACAGGGGAAGGGGGGAACCCCAGCATTTT. The V and J genes are TRBV15 and TRBJ1-5, with TRBD1 matching 7 bases. This CDR3 has 15 residues. Germline assignment: CDR1 LNHNV and CDR2 YYDKDF (reference sequence). V lost 5 bases, J lost 10 bases, and 14 bases stayed unmatched.

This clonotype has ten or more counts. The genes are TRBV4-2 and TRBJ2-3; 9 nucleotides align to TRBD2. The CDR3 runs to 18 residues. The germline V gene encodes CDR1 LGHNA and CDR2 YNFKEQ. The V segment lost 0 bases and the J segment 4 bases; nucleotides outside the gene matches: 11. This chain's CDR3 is CASSQEVAGGPGADTQYF. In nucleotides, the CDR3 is TGTGCCAGCAGCCAAGAGGTGGCGGGGGGGCCGGGCGCAGATACGCAGTATTTT.

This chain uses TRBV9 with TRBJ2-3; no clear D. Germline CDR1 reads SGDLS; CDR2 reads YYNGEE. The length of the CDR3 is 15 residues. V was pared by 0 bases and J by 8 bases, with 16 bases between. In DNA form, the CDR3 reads TGTGCCAGCAGCGTAGCCCTAGGGCAGATGGTTACGCAGTATTTT. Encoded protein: CASSVALGQMVTQYF.

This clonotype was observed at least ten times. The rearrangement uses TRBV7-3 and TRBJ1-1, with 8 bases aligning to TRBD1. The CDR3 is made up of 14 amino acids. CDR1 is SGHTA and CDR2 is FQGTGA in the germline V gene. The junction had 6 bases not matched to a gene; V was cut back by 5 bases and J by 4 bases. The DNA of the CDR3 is TGTGCCAGCAGCCTGACAGGGGTGAGCACTGAAGCTTTCTTT. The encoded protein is CASSLTGVSTEAFF.

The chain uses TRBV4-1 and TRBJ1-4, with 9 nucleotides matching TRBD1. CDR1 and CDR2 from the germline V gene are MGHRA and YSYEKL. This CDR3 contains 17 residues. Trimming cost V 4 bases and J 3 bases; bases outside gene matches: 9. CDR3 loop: CASSRETGGRANEKLFF. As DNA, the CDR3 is TGCGCCAGCAGCCGAGAGACAGGGGGTAGGGCTAATGAAAAACTGTTTTTT.

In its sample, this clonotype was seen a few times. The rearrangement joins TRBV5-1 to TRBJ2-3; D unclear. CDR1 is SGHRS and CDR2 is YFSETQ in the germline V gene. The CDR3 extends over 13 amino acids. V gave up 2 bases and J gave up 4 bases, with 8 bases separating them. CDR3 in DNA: TGCGCCAGCAGCTTCCCCGGAGCAGATACGCAGTATTTT. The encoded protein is CASSFPGADTQYF.

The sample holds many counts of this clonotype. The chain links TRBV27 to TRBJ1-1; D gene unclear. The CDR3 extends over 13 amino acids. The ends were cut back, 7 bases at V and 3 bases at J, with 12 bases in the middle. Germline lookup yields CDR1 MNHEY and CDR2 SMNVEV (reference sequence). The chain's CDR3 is CASKFYSDTEAFF. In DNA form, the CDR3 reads TGTGCCAGCAAGTTTTACAGTGACACTGAAGCTTTCTTT.

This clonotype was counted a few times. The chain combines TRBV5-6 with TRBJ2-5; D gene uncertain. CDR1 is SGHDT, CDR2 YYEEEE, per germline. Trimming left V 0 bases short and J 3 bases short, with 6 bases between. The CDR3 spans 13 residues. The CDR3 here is CASSLDREETQYF. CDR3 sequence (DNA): TGTGCCAGCAGCTTGGATAGGGAAGAGACCCAGTACTTC.

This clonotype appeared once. The CDR3 is CASRIGQGSGEQFF. CDR3 bases: TGTGCCAGCAGAATAGGACAGGGCTCGGGGGAGCAGTTCTTC. This chain uses TRBV6-6 with TRBJ2-1, with 8 bases that match TRBD1. CDR1 and CDR2 from the germline V gene are MNHNY and SVGAGI (reference sequence). V was pared by 6 bases and J by 10 bases, with 11 bases of the junction left unmatched. The CDR3 loop spans 14 amino acids.

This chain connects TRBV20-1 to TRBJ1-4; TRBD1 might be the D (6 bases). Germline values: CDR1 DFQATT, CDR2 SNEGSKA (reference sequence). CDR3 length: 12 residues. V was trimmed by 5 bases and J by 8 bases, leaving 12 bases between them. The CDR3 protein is CSAVQGQEKLFF. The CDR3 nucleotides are TGCAGTGCTGTTCAGGGGCAGGAAAAACTGTTTTTT.

In nucleotides, the CDR3 is TGTGCCAGCAGTGAAGGGCCGAGAGGAAATCAGCCCCAGCATTTT. It yields the protein CASSEGPRGNQPQHF. The chain recombines TRBV6-1 with TRBJ1-5; D ambiguous. Trimming shortened V by 1 base and J by 4 bases, and 11 bases separated the two germline ends. CDR3 length equals 15 residues. Germline lookup yields CDR1 MNHNS and CDR2 SASEGT.

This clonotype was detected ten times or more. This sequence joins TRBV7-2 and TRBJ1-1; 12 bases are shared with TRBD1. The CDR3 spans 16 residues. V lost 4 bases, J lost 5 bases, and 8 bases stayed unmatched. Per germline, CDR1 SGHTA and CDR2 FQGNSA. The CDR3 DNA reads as TGTGCCAGCAGCTCGGGACAGGGGGCTGGGGGGACTGAAGCTTTCTTT. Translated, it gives CASSSGQGAGGTEAFF.

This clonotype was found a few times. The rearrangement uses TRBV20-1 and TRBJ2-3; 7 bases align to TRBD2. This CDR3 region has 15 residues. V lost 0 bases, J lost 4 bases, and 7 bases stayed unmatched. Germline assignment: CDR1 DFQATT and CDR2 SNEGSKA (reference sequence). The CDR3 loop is CSARDRSGPPDTQYF. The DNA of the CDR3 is TGCAGTGCTAGAGATCGTAGCGGGCCCCCAGATACGCAGTATTTT.

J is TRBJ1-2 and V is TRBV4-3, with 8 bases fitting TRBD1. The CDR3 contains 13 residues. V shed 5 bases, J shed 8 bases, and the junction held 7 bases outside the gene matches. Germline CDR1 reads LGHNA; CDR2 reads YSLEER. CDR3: CASSGSGGWGYTF. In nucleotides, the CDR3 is TGCGCCAGCAGCGGCTCAGGGGGCTGGGGCTACACCTTC.

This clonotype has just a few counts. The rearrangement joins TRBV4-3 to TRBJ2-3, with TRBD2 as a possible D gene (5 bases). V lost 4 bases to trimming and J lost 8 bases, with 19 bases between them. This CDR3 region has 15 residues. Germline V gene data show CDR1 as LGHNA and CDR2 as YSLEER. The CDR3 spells CASSRESGVFGTQYF. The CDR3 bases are TGCGCCAGCAGCCGGGAGAGCGGAGTGTTTGGTACGCAGTATTTT.

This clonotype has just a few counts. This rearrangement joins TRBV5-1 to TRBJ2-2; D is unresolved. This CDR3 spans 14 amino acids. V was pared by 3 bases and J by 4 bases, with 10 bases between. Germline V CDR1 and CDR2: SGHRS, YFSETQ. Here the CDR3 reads CASSSQTVTGELFF. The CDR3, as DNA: TGCGCCAGCAGCTCACAGACCGTCACCGGGGAGCTGTTTTTT. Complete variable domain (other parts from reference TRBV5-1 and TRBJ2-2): KAGVTQTPRYLIKTRGQQVTLSCSPISGHRSVSWYQQTPGQGLQFLFEYFSETQRNKGNFPGRFSGRQFSNSRSEMNVSTLELGDSALYLCASSSQTVTGELFFGEGSRLTVL.

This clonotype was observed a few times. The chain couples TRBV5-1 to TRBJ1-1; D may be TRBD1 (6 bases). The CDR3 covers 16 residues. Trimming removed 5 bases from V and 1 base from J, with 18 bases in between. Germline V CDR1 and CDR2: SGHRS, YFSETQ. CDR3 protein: CASRQGYFSRNTEAFF. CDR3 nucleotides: TGCGCCAGCAGGCAGGGGTATTTCTCTCGGAACACTGAAGCTTTCTTT.

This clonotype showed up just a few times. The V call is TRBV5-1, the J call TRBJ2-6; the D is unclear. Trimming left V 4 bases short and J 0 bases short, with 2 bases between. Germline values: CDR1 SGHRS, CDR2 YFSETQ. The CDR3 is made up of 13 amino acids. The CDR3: CASSHSGANVLTF. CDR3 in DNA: TGCGCCAGCAGCCACTCTGGGGCCAACGTCCTGACTTTC. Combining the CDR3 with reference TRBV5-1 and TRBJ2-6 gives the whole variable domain KAGVTQTPRYLIKTRGQQVTLSCSPISGHRSVSWYQQTPGQGLQFLFEYFSETQRNKGNFPGRFSGRQFSNSRSEMNVSTLELGDSALYLCASSHSGANVLTFGAGSRLTVL.

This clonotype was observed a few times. CDR3 sequence reads: CASSLAPSGNSGANVLTF. In nucleotides, the CDR3 is TGCGCCAGCAGCTTGGCCCCTAGCGGAAACTCTGGGGCCAACGTCCTGACTTTC. V and J are TRBV5-1 and TRBJ2-6; 7 bases are shared with TRBD2. The V gene end was trimmed by 0 bases and the J gene end by 0 bases; junction bases not matched to a gene: 6. Per the germline V gene, CDR1 is SGHRS and CDR2 is YFSETQ. The CDR3 spans 18 residues.

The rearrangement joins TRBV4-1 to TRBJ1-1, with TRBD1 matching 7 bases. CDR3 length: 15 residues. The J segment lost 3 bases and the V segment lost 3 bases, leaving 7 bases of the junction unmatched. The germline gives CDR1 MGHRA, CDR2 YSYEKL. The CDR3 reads CASSQGTAGDTEAFF. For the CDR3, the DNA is TGCGCCAGCAGCCAGGGGACAGCGGGGGACACTGAAGCTTTCTTT.

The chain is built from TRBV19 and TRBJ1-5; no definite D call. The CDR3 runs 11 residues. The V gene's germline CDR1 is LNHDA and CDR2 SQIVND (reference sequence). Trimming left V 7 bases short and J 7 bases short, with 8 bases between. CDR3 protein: CASKGGQPQHF. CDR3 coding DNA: TGTGCCAGTAAAGGTGGCCAGCCCCAGCATTTT.